The 29 T cell receptor beta chains reported below all come from one sample, sequenced in a study of T cells in Graves' hyperthyroidism and ophthalmopathy. Amplified TCR beta CDR3 regions derived from RNA transcripts. The primer set for the first-round RT-PCR of the TCR CDR3 was HTBI. One entry per CDR3 protein results from TCRdb running MiXCR on the multiplex PCR reads. In the table there are 730,000 or so distinct CDR3 sequences, about 19% of which are singletons. The sample taken for sequencing was blood. Receptors originate from a woman in her fifties or sixties with Graves' hyperthyroidism that later progressed to Graves' ophthalmopathy.

This clonotype was picked up a small number of times. The chain links TRBV10-3 to TRBJ1-1; TRBD1 aligns across 9 bases. Losses at the gene ends were 6 bases for V and 5 bases for J; bases not matched to a gene: 7. The CDR3 covers 14 residues. Germline V gene lookup returns CDR1 ENHRY and CDR2 SYGVKD. As DNA, the CDR3 is TGTGCCATCAGGTTCGGGACAGGGAAGACTGAAGCTTTCTTT. Encoded protein: CAIRFGTGKTEAFF.

This clonotype was found many times. The chain combines TRBV5-1 with TRBJ2-3; 11 bases align to TRBD1. The V and J ends lost 4 bases and 5 bases, in that order; junction bases with no gene match: 6. This CDR3 spans 15 amino acids. Germline values: CDR1 SGHRS, CDR2 YFSETQ. The CDR3 nucleotides are TGCGCCAGCAGCCGCCGGGACAGGGGGATAGATACGCAGTATTTT. This gives the protein CASSRRDRGIDTQYF.

This clonotype came up many times. V is TRBV12-3 or TRBV12-4 and J is TRBJ1-6, with TRBD1 matching over 7 bases. Trimming removed 3 bases from V and 14 bases from J; junction bases left unmatched: 7. The CDR3 loop spans 13 amino acids. CDR3 amino acids: CASSLHLRGALHF. CDR3 sequence (DNA): TGTGCCAGCAGTTTGCACCTCAGGGGGGCCCTCCACTTT.

The chain has TRBV7-2 and TRBJ2-3; 7 positions match TRBD1. The V and J ends lost 8 bases and 1 base, in that order; junction bases with no gene match: 15. This CDR3 spans 17 amino acids. The germline V gene has CDR1 SGHTA and CDR2 FQGNSA. The chain's CDR3 is CASANPARGFRTDTQYF. CDR3 coding DNA: TGTGCCAGCGCCAACCCAGCCAGGGGGTTTCGCACAGATACGCAGTATTTT. The full variable domain, completed using reference TRBV7-2 and TRBJ2-3, is GAGVSQSPSNKVTEKGKDVELRCDPISGHTALYWYRQSLGQGLEFLIYFQGNSAPDKSGLPSDRFSAERTGGSVSTLTIQRTQQEDSAVYLCASANPARGFRTDTQYFGPGTRLTVL.

This clonotype was detected ten times or more. For the CDR3, the DNA is TGCGCCAGCTATTCAACGTACAGGGGGCGGAACACTGAAGCTTTCTTT. It specifies CASYSTYRGRNTEAFF. The rearrangement links TRBV5-1 to TRBJ1-1, with 9 bases matching TRBD1. Germline-derived CDR1 and CDR2 are SGHRS and YFSETQ. This CDR3 spans 16 amino acids. With 7 bases clipped from V and 1 base from J, the junction kept 11 bases outside the gene matches.

By sample share, this clonotype is medium-sized. The chain carries TRBV11-2 and TRBJ1-1; no firm D call. The germline V gene encodes CDR1 SGHAT and CDR2 FQNNGV. Trimming removed 4 bases from V and 1 base from J, with 13 bases in between. CDR3 length: 15 residues. The chain's CDR3 is CASSYQATENTEAFF. CDR3 nucleotides: TGTGCCAGCAGCTACCAGGCCACAGAGAACACTGAAGCTTTCTTT.

This clonotype was counted between two and nine times. The V and J genes are TRBV5-6 and TRBJ2-3; TRBD2 is a possible D gene (5 bases). This CDR3 region has 14 residues. Trimming cost V 3 bases and J 2 bases, with 10 bases left between them. The germline CDR1 and CDR2 sequences are SGHDT and YYEEEE. The CDR3, as DNA: TGTGCCAGCAGCTCCGGCGGGTTCACAGATACGCAGTATTTT. The encoded protein is CASSSGGFTDTQYF.

This clonotype was observed a handful of times. The chain uses TRBV12-3 or TRBV12-4 and TRBJ2-2; 10 bases agree with TRBD1. The V and J ends lost 6 bases and 3 bases, in that order; junction bases with no gene match: 7. The CDR3 contains 16 residues. Here the CDR3 reads CASRPDRGRYTGELFF. The CDR3 DNA follows: TGTGCCAGCAGACCTGACAGGGGGCGGTACACCGGGGAGCTGTTTTTT.

This clonotype was detected ten times or more. V is TRBV2 and J is TRBJ1-5, with a possible D match to TRBD1 (6 bases). CDR3 size: 16 residues. V dropped 5 bases and J dropped 0 bases, with 14 bases sitting between them. Germline CDR1 reads SNHLY; CDR2 reads FYNNEI. Here the CDR3 DNA reads TGTGCCAGCAGTTCACAGGGAGCATATAGCAATCAGCCCCAGCATTTT. It codes for CASSSQGAYSNQPQHF.

The V gene is TRBV7-9, the J gene TRBJ2-5; 7 positions agree with TRBD2. CDR1 and CDR2 (germline): SEHNR, FQNEAQ (reference sequence). V trimming: 1 base; J trimming: 3 bases; junction bases outside the gene matches: 2. The CDR3 runs 14 residues. The DNA of the CDR3 is TGTGCCAGCAGCTTAGTTGCGGGGGAAGAGACCCAGTACTTC. Translating gives CASSLVAGEETQYF.

The chain combines TRBV19 with TRBJ1-4, with a tentative D call TRBD1 (5 bases). The CDR3 is 17 residues long. CDR1 is LNHDA, CDR2 SQIVND, per germline (reference sequence). Trimming took off 1 base at V and 8 bases at J, with 20 bases between the two ends. The CDR3 nucleotides are TGTGCCAGTAGTATAGTTCTGGACACAACTCCGTCGGAAAAACTGTTTTTT. This gives the protein CASSIVLDTTPSEKLFF.

This clonotype was seen at least ten times. The chain employs TRBV7-9 and TRBJ2-5; 7 bases fit TRBD1. V lost 4 bases, J lost 4 bases, and 12 bases stayed unmatched. Germline values: CDR1 SEHNR, CDR2 FQNEAQ (reference sequence). This CDR3 spans 16 amino acids. CDR3 sequence (DNA): TGTGCCAGCAGCTCTCTGGGGCAGGGGGTAGGAGAGACCCAGTACTTC. It yields the protein CASSSLGQGVGETQYF.

The CDR3 coding sequence is TGTGCCAGCAGCTTAGACGGGGATAACACCGGGGAGCTGTTTTTT. It is translated as CASSLDGDNTGELFF. V and J are TRBV7-3 and TRBJ2-2; D might be TRBD2 (5 bases). The CDR3 contains 15 residues. Germline V CDR1 and CDR2: SGHTA, FQGTGA. The germline V and J ends were trimmed by 2 bases and 2 bases, with 9 bases remaining between them.

This chain connects TRBV6-1 to TRBJ1-2; TRBD1 matches 7 bases. The CDR3 has 17 amino acids. CDR1 and CDR2 from the germline V gene are MNHNS and SASEGT. Trimming at V came to 3 bases and at J to 2 bases, leaving 12 bases not matched to a gene. The CDR3 is CASSEMGDREVNYGYTF. The DNA for the CDR3 is TGTGCCAGCAGTGAGATGGGCGACAGGGAAGTCAACTATGGCTACACCTTC.

This clonotype was seen a handful of times. V gene TRBV7-9 combines with J gene TRBJ2-2; 8 nucleotides agree with TRBD2. With 4 bases clipped from V and 2 bases from J, the junction kept 6 bases outside the gene matches. The CDR3 loop spans 16 amino acids. Per the germline V gene, CDR1 is SEHNR and CDR2 is FQNEAQ (reference sequence). CDR3 sequence reads: CASSSRGTRNTGELFF. The CDR3 DNA reads as TGTGCCAGCAGCTCTCGCGGGACTAGAAACACCGGGGAGCTGTTTTTT.

This clonotype was counted a few times. V gene TRBV24-1 combines with J gene TRBJ1-5, with 9 bases fitting TRBD1. Germline V gives CDR1 KGHDR, CDR2 SFDVKD. The length of the CDR3 is 15 residues. The J segment lost 2 bases and the V segment lost 3 bases, leaving 1 base of the junction unmatched. CDR3 in amino acids: CATSDTGGGNQPQHF. CDR3 bases: TGTGCCACCAGTGATACAGGGGGCGGCAATCAGCCCCAGCATTTT.

This clonotype came up a few times. J is TRBJ1-6 and V is TRBV27; D perhaps matches TRBD1 (5 bases). Looked up from germline, CDR1 is MNHEY and CDR2 is SMNVEV (reference sequence). This CDR3 region has 18 residues. Trimming took 7 bases from V and 1 from J, leaving 20 bases between them. The CDR3 DNA is TGTGCCAGCACTAGTTTGATCGGGGGGAGTTCCTATAATTCACCCCTCCACTTT. Amino acids: CASTSLIGGSSYNSPLHF.

This chain links TRBV4-1 with TRBJ2-1, with 9 bases aligning to TRBD2. This CDR3 has 15 amino acids. V trimming: 4 bases; J trimming: 3 bases; junction bases outside the gene matches: 4. The germline V gene encodes CDR1 MGHRA and CDR2 YSYEKL. CDR3 loop: CASSLAGELYNEQFF. The CDR3 bases are TGCGCCAGCAGCCTAGCGGGGGAACTCTACAATGAGCAGTTCTTC.

The chain links TRBV6-1 to TRBJ2-7; perhaps D is TRBD1 or TRBD2 (5 bases each). The germline V and J ends were trimmed by 5 bases and 6 bases, with 17 bases remaining between them. Germline V gene data show CDR1 as MNHNS and CDR2 as SASEGT. This CDR3 region has 14 residues. The CDR3: CASSPFVWGPEQYF. The CDR3 nucleotides read TGTGCCAGCAGTCCCTTCGTGTGGGGACCCGAGCAGTACTTC.

The chain has TRBV2 and TRBJ2-3; TRBD1 is a possible D gene (6 bases). In germline, CDR1 is SNHLY, CDR2 FYNNEI. V was shortened by 11 bases and J by 2 bases, with 11 bases between the two germline ends. This CDR3 region has 12 residues. The CDR3, as DNA: TGTGCCGGCCGGACAGACACAGATACGCAGTATTTT. This codes for CAGRTDTDTQYF.

This clonotype was recorded many times. This chain links TRBV20-1 with TRBJ1-6; D possibly corresponds to TRBD1 (5 bases). Deletions cut 8 bases from V and 7 bases from J, with 15 bases between. There are 13 residues in the CDR3. Germline values: CDR1 DFQATT, CDR2 SNEGSKA (reference sequence). The CDR3 nucleotides read TGCAGTACCGCGGGACGACTAAATTCACCCCTCCACTTT. Translated: CSTAGRLNSPLHF.

This clonotype occurred a few times. The V and J genes are TRBV5-4 and TRBJ1-2; D remains unclear. This CDR3 contains 13 residues. With 5 bases removed from V and 2 bases from J, the gap between germline ends came to 10 bases. Germline CDR1 reads SGHNT; CDR2 reads YYREEE (reference sequence). CDR3 nucleotides: TGTGCCAGCAGACCGGGTTCCAACTATGGCTACACCTTC. Protein: CASRPGSNYGYTF.

This rearrangement joins TRBV14 to TRBJ1-1; D is ambiguous. Trimming took off 0 bases at V and 1 base at J, with 21 bases between the two ends. The CDR3 sequence is 19 residues long. Germline V lookup: CDR1 SGHDN, CDR2 FVKESK. CDR3 protein: CASSQEGAWWTGRNTEAFF. Written as DNA, the CDR3 is TGTGCCAGCAGCCAAGAAGGTGCTTGGTGGACGGGTAGGAACACTGAAGCTTTCTTT.

The rearrangement joins TRBV5-8 to TRBJ1-2; D remains ambiguous. The germline V gene encodes CDR1 SGHTS and CDR2 YDEGEE. V shed 4 bases and J shed 13 bases, with 20 bases lying between them. This CDR3 contains 13 residues. The CDR3 DNA follows: TGTGCCAGCAGCGGTGTCGTCGAGCCGAGAAGCACCTTC. This gives the protein CASSGVVEPRSTF.

The rearrangement uses TRBV2 and TRBJ1-1; maybe TRBD1 (6 bases). V lost 7 bases and J lost 4, with 16 bases in between. CDR1 is SNHLY, CDR2 FYNNEI, per germline. This CDR3 has 14 residues. For the CDR3, the DNA is TGTGCCAGCACAGAGAGGGGGAGGGTCACTGAAGCTTTCTTT. Amino acids: CASTERGRVTEAFF.

J is TRBJ2-1 and V is TRBV7-9; TRBD2 agrees at 11 bases. Per the germline V gene, CDR1 is SEHNR and CDR2 is FQNEAQ (reference sequence). The CDR3 consists of 15 residues. V gave up 5 bases and J gave up 4 bases; unmatched junction bases: 4. The CDR3 nucleotides read TGTGCCAGCAGCCCGACTAGCGGGGAGTACAATGAGCAGTTCTTC. Translation gives CASSPTSGEYNEQFF. The variable domain in full, completed from reference TRBV7-9 and TRBJ2-1, reads DTGVSQNPRHKITKRGQNVTFRCDPISEHNRLYWYRQTLGQGPEFLTYFQNEAQLEKSRLLSDRFSAERPKGSFSTLEIQRTEQGDSAMYLCASSPTSGEYNEQFFGPGTRLTVL.

This clonotype showed up just a few times. The CDR3 loop reads CASSPQYSYEQYF. DNA for the CDR3: TGTGCCAGCAGCCCCCAGTACTCCTACGAGCAGTACTTC. This chain joins TRBV27 and TRBJ2-7; D not resolved. The germline V and J ends were trimmed by 6 bases and 0 bases, with 9 bases remaining between them. Germline V gene lookup returns CDR1 MNHEY and CDR2 SMNVEV (reference sequence). The CDR3 spans 13 residues.

This clonotype has more than one count but fewer than ten. The chain combines TRBV7-9 with TRBJ2-1; no firm D call. The V and J ends lost 6 bases and 4 bases respectively, with 16 bases between them. Germline CDR1 SEHNR, CDR2 FQNEAQ (reference sequence). The CDR3 totals 15 residues. CDR3 in DNA: TGTGCCAGCAGACCAGCCCCGGGTTCTTACAATGAGCAGTTCTTC. It encodes CASRPAPGSYNEQFF.

This clonotype occurred a few times. V and J are TRBV3-1 and TRBJ2-3, with 8 positions matching TRBD2. From germline, CDR1 is LGHDT and CDR2 YNNKEL (reference sequence). This CDR3 contains 16 residues. V trimming: 5 bases; J trimming: 2 bases; junction bases outside the gene matches: 9. The CDR3, as DNA: TGTGCCAGCAGCTTATTTCGCGGGGGGACCACAGATACGCAGTATTTT. The encoded protein is CASSLFRGGTTDTQYF.